Listed below are T cell receptor beta chains from one sample, sequenced in a study of blood T cell repertoires in COVID-19. This table comes from immunoSEQ multiplex PCR, and its TCRdb copy is limited to in-frame clones, with some not included. The profile covers 110,000 or so clones, with roughly 84% appearing a single time and 3% to 4% taken by the ten largest. The sequenced sample was peripheral blood. These TCRs come from a middle-aged man with acute or convalescent COVID-19. Each CDR3 is given with its conserved first and last residue. A D gene is named only where the DNA matches it firmly. Not every row has a clone size; where given, it reads once, few, many or a size class.

CASSSGQPHQYF TGTGCCAGCAGCTCGGGACAGCCCCATCAGTACTTC TRBD1 TRBV6-6 NA TRBJ2-7
CATRDIKGGANVLTF TGCGCCACCAGGGATATTAAGGGGGGGGCCAACGTCCTGACTTTC NA TRBV10-2 once TRBJ2-6
CASSFSSGGVSGELFF TGTGCCAGCAGCTTTTCTAGCGGGGGTGTATCCGGGGAGCTGTTTTTT TRBD2 TRBV5-4 NA TRBJ2-2
CSVPGSYGYTF TGCAGCGTTCCAGGTTCCTATGGCTACACCTTC NA TRBV29-1 NA TRBJ1-2
CASSPSGGSGGTIYF TGTGCCAGTAGCCCGTCGGGGGGCTCGGGCGGCACCATATATTTT NA TRBV19 NA TRBJ1-3
CASSKGTSDRNYGYTF TGTGCCAGCAGCAAGGGGACATCTGATAGGAACTATGGCTACACCTTC NA TRBV6-2/TRBV6-3 NA TRBJ1-2
CASSFLGELFF TGTGCCAGCAGTTTTCTCGGGGAGCTGTTTTTT NA TRBV12-3/TRBV12-4 NA TRBJ2-2
CASSIGPGDTEAFF TGCGCCAGCAGCATTGGCCCGGGGGACACTGAAGCTTTCTTT NA TRBV5-1 NA TRBJ1-1
CAWSVHPSQPQHF TGTGCCTGGAGTGTACACCCCTCGCAGCCCCAGCATTTT NA TRBV30 NA TRBJ1-5
CASSLGGDSYNEQFF TGTGCCAGCAGCTTGGGTGGTGACAGCTACAATGAGCAGTTCTTC NA TRBV5-4 NA TRBJ2-1
CASSSHEGAYEQYF TGTGCCAGCAGCTCCCATGAGGGCGCCTACGAGCAGTACTTC NA TRBV6-5 NA TRBJ2-7
CASTGVHDRGHRQPQHF TGTGCCAGCACGGGGGTCCATGACAGGGGACATAGGCAGCCCCAGCATTTT TRBD1 TRBV28 NA TRBJ1-5
CASSGYLAGGQDTQYF TGTGCCAGCAGTGGCTATCTAGCGGGGGGGCAAGATACGCAGTATTTT TRBD2 TRBV6-2/TRBV6-3 NA TRBJ2-3
CASSGRAIEAFF TGTGCCAGCAGTGGCAGGGCGATTGAAGCTTTCTTT NA TRBV2 NA TRBJ1-1
CASRPHTGDYGYTF TGTGCCAGCAGGCCACACACAGGGGACTATGGCTACACCTTC TRBD1 TRBV6-5 NA TRBJ1-2
CASSTAGGSYQPQHF TGTGCCAGCAGTACTGCAGGGGGATCGTATCAGCCCCAGCATTTT TRBD1 TRBV6-2/TRBV6-3 once TRBJ1-5
CSASKSSGGLEQYF TGCAGTGCTAGTAAATCTAGCGGGGGTTTAGAGCAGTACTTC TRBD2 TRBV20-1 NA TRBJ2-7
CASSVDTFSGNTIYF TGTGCCAGCAGCGTTGACACATTCTCTGGAAACACCATATATTTT NA TRBV9 NA TRBJ1-3
CASSEAGTGIHEQYF TGTGCCAGCAGTGAAGCGGGGACAGGAATCCACGAGCAGTACTTC TRBD1 TRBV6-1 NA TRBJ2-7
CASSGEGYGYTF TGTGCCAGCAGTGGGGAGGGCTATGGCTACACCTTC NA TRBV2 NA TRBJ1-2
CASSFTSGGQFF TGTGCCAGCAGCTTCACTAGCGGGGGGCAGTTCTTC TRBD2 TRBV7-2 NA TRBJ2-1
CASSQVTGELFF TGTGCCAGCAGCCAAGTAACCGGGGAGCTGTTTTTT NA TRBV3-1/TRBV3-2 few TRBJ2-2
CASRLDGNEKLFF TGTGCCAGCAGATTGGACGGTAATGAAAAACTGTTTTTT NA TRBV5-5 few TRBJ1-4
CASSVGGNGFDEQYF TGTGCCAGCAGCGTAGGCGGTAATGGGTTCGACGAGCAGTACTTC NA TRBV9 once TRBJ2-7
CASSPATGIINYGYTF TGTGCCAGCAGCCCGGCGACAGGGATAATAAACTATGGCTACACCTTC TRBD1 TRBV5-6 NA TRBJ1-2
CSVVYYIGQGAVTQYF TGCAGCGTTGTTTATTATATTGGACAGGGGGCCGTTACGCAGTATTTT TRBD1 TRBV29-1 once TRBJ2-3
CASSLGGVDTEAFF TGTGCCAGCAGTTTAGGGGGCGTGGACACTGAAGCTTTCTTT NA TRBV27 few TRBJ1-1
CASSVVPAGRNEQFF TGTGCCAGCAGCGTAGTTCCAGCAGGGCGAAATGAGCAGTTCTTC NA TRBV9 NA TRBJ2-1
CASSSLIVAKNIQYF TGTGCCAGCAGTTCCCTAATAGTAGCCAAAAACATTCAGTACTTC NA TRBV6-2/TRBV6-3 once TRBJ2-4
CASSLVSLKYTDTQYF TGTGCCAGCAGCTTAGTTTCACTGAAATACACAGATACGCAGTATTTT NA TRBV7-9 NA TRBJ2-3
CASSEYKLAGARGDEQFF TGTGCCAGCAGTGAATATAAACTAGCGGGGGCCCGGGGGGATGAGCAGTTCTTC TRBD2 TRBV25-1 NA TRBJ2-1
CASSLDGTPQNTQYF TGCGCCAGCAGCTTGGATGGGACACCACAGAATACGCAGTATTTT NA TRBV5-1 NA TRBJ2-3
CATSRDRGDRVPFGVFTDTQYF TGTGCCACCAGCAGAGATAGGGGAGACAGGGTGCCCTTCGGAGTATTCACAGATACGCAGTATTTT TRBD1 TRBV15 NA TRBJ2-3
CASSEGRAEKLFF TGTGCCAGCAGTGAAGGCAGGGCTGAAAAACTGTTTTTT NA TRBV2 NA TRBJ1-4
CASSLKRAGEETQYF TGTGCCAGCAGCTTGAAACGGGCAGGGGAGGAGACCCAGTACTTC NA TRBV7-9 NA TRBJ2-5
CASSSFPSTEAFF TGTGCCAGCAGTTCCTTCCCCAGCACTGAAGCTTTCTTT NA TRBV6-5 NA TRBJ1-1
CASSLGYGQTYEQYF TGCGCCAGCAGCTTGGGCTATGGGCAGACCTACGAGCAGTACTTC NA TRBV5-1 NA TRBJ2-7
CASSLSDEQFF TGCGCCAGCAGCTTGTCGGATGAGCAGTTCTTC NA TRBV5-1 NA TRBJ2-1
CASSPLTGSTDTQYF TGCGCCAGCAGCCCACTGACAGGAAGCACAGATACGCAGTATTTT NA TRBV5-1 NA TRBJ2-3
CASSPGWNSPLHF TGTGCCAGCAGCCCAGGGTGGAATTCACCCCTCCACTTT NA TRBV14 NA TRBJ1-6
CASSSGLHEQFF TGCGCCAGCAGCTCGGGACTTCATGAGCAGTTCTTC NA TRBV5-1 few TRBJ2-1
CASSSGSSYTDTQYF TGTGCCAGTAGTTCGGGCTCTAGCTACACAGATACGCAGTATTTT NA TRBV19 NA TRBJ2-3
CASSLSPGGYEQYF TGTGCCAGCAGCTTATCGCCAGGGGGGTACGAGCAGTACTTC NA TRBV7-3 NA TRBJ2-7
CASMNRGFNYEQYF TGTGCCAGCATGAACAGGGGATTTAACTACGAGCAGTACTTC TRBD1 TRBV6-5 once TRBJ2-7
CASSKGLEQFF TGTGCCAGCAGCAAGGGACTGGAGCAGTTCTTC NA TRBV9 NA TRBJ2-1
CASSYPGGKRPQHF TGTGCCAGCAGTTACCCCGGAGGGAAGAGGCCCCAGCATTTT NA TRBV6-6 NA TRBJ1-5
CASSQAPLGGSTDTQYF TGTGCCAGCAGCCAAGCGCCACTAGGGGGTAGCACAGATACGCAGTATTTT NA TRBV4-2 few TRBJ2-3
CASSFETHSDTQYF TGCGCCAGCAGCTTTGAGACTCACTCAGATACGCAGTATTTT NA TRBV5-1 NA TRBJ2-3
CASSIPGQAHVPSQPQHF TGTGCCAGCAGCATCCCGGGACAGGCGCACGTACCCAGTCAGCCCCAGCATTTT TRBD1 TRBV5-6 NA TRBJ1-5
CASSAAGLYSGNTIYF TGTGCCAGCAGTGCTGCGGGGCTGTACTCTGGAAACACCATATATTTT NA TRBV25-1 NA TRBJ1-3